This record concerns one TCR beta chain sequence. Antigen: not known. This CDR3 has 15 residues. V lost 1 base to trimming and J lost 5 bases; unmatched junction nucleotides: 3. Germline CDR1 is SGHAT and CDR2 is FQNNGV. The sample originates from a study of PD-1 blockade in classical Hodgkin lymphoma. Study observations and caveats: A significant rise in TCR diversity was seen by C4D1 for CD4+ cells but not for CD8+ cells.

Profiling relied on immunoSEQ multiplex PCR, and the TCRdb table lists in-frame clones only, not all of them. The sample yields 25,000 to 30,000 clones, around four fifths seen once. Time point specified: cycle 4 day 1 (C4D1), after less than 7 weeks of nivolumab. Relapses following autologous stem cell transplantation were seen in all patients, with brentuximab vedotin exposure varying. Best response was recorded as complete response, partial response or progressive disease. The TCR was taken from a human donor with classical Hodgkin lymphoma. The genes are TRBV11-2 and TRBJ2-1; 9 nucleotides align to TRBD2. The sample here was peripheral blood mononuclear cells (PBMCs), taken before the fourth cycle of nivolumab. CDR3 coding DNA: TGTGCCAGCAGCTTAGTAGCGGGAGTTGACAATGAGCAGTTCTTC. This translates into CASSLVAGVDNEQFF.